This T cell receptor beta chain was captured in a study of identical twins. Germline V gene sequence: CDR1 DFQATT, CDR2 SNEGSKA (reference sequence). The CDR3 covers 14 residues. Losses at the gene ends were 6 bases for V and 7 bases for J; bases not matched to a gene: 6. In TCRdb, the 5' RACE reads were re-called with MiXCR into one record per CDR3 protein. The repertoire holds about 210,000 distinct CDR3 sequences, with about a tenth as singletons. This clonotype was counted between two and nine times. The source is a woman under 30 in good health. The sample comprised memory (CD45RO+) T cells sorted from blood. The chain carries TRBV20-1 and TRBJ1-6, with TRBD1 matching over 10 bases. The CDR3 sequence is CSATGGVWNSPLHF. The DNA for the CDR3 is TGCAGTGCGACAGGGGGCGTGTGGAATTCACCCCTCCACTTT.